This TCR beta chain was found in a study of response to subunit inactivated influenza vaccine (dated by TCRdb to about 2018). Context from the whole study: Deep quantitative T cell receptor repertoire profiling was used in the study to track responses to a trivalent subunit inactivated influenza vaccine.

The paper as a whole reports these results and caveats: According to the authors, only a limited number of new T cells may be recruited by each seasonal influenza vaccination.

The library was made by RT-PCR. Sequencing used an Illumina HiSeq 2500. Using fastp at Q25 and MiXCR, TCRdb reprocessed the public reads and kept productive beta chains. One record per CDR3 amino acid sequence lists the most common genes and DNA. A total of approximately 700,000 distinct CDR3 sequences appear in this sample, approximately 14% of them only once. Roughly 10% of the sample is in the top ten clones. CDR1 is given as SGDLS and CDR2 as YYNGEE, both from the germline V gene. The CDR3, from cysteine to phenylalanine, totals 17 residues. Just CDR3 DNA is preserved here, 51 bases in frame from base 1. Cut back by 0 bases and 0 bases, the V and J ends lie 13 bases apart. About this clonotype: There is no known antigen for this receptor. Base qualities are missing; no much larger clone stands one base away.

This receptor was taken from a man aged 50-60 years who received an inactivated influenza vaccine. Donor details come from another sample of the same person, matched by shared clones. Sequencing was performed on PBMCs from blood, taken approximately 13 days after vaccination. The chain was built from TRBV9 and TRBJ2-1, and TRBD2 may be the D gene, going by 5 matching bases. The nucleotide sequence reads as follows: TGTGCCAGCAGCGTAGTAGATAGCGTGAGCTCCTACAATGAGCAGTTCTTC. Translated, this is CASSVVDSVSSYNEQFF.